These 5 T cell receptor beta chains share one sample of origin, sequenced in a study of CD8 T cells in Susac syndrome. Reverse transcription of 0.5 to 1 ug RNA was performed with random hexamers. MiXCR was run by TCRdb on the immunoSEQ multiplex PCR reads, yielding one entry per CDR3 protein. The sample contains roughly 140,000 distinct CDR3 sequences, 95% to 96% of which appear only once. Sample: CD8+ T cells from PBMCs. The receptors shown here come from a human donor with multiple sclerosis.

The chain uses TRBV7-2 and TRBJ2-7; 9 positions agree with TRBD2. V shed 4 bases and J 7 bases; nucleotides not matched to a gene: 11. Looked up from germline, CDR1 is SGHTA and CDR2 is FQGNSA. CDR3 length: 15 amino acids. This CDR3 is CASSYTASGAGEQYF. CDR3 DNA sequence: TGTGCCAGCAGCTACACCGCTAGCGGGGCGGGGGAGCAGTACTTC.

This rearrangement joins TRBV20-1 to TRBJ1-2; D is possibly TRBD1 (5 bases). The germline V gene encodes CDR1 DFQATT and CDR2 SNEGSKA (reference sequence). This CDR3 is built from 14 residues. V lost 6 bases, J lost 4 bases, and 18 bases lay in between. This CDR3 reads CSAPSSDSTYGYTF. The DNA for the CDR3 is TGCAGTGCGCCTTCCTCTGACAGTACCTATGGCTACACCTTC.

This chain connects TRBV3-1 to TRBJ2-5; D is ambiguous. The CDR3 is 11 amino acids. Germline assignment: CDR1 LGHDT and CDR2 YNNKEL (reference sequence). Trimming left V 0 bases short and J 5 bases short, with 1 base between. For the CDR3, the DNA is TGTGCCAGCAGCCAAGATGAGACCCAGTACTTC. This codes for CASSQDETQYF.

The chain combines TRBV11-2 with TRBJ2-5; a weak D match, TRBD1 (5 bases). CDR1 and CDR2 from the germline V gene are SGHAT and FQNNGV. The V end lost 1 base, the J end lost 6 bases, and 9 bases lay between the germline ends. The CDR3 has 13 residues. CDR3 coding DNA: TGTGCCAGCAGCTTAGTGTCAGGGAAGACCCAGTACTTC. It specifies CASSLVSGKTQYF.

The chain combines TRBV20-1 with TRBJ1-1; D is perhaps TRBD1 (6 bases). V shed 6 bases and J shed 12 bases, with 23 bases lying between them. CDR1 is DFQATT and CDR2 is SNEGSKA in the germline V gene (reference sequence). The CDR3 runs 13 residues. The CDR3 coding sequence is TGCAGTGCAAGACTCCAGACAGGCCTCGCGCCTTTCTTT. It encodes CSARLQTGLAPFF.